This TCR beta chain was identified in a study of prognosis after radiotherapy for stage I lung cancer (dated by TCRdb to 2020 to 2022). Broadly, across the study: Between April 2018 and 2019, approximately 18 stage I NSCLC patients were enrolled in Nanjing, China. The study profiled peripheral blood TCR beta repertoires from stage I NSCLC patients before and after stereotactic body radiotherapy and related them to distant failure. All patients were regarded as medically inoperable, because of comorbidities in about a dozen patients and refusal of surgery in several patients. Ages in the cohort of about a dozen men and a handful of women ranged from about 50 to 90 years, with a median of 74. For each of the roughly 19 patients, one blood sample was taken before SBRT and one after, so the study sequenced around 40 samples in total. SBRT was not combined with any concurrent therapy in any patient. Newly diagnosed primary stage I lung tumors occurred in approximately 15 patients, and oligometastatic NSCLC after surgical resection of the primary tumor occurred in five or six. After SBRT, distant metastases developed in four of the 19 patients at a median of around 7 months, while the remaining 15 patients had no significant progression. Using image-guided IMRT or VMAT, SBRT was delivered in 3 to 5 fractions at a biologically effective dose of at least 100 Gy. Tumor histology was squamous cell carcinoma in several patients and adenocarcinoma in more than 10. Paper-wide results and their limitations: TRBV and TRBJ usage frequencies reportedly varied with metastasis status, involving two V genes at baseline and nine V and two J genes after SBRT. After SBRT, the count of unique TCR clones dropped from a median of approximately 10,000 beforehand to approximately 7,300 afterward (Wilcoxon paired P=0.011). No adjustment for multiple comparisons was applied to any of the reported P values. Whether the expanded TCR clones were tumor-specific was not determined. Post-SBRT Shannon entropy and its change from baseline were lower in patients who developed distant metastases; baseline Shannon entropy was not associated with metastases. Limitations of the study included a small cohort and short follow-up, and the study findings need independent validation.

The CDR3 goes from the cysteine to the phenylalanine over 14 residues. The entry retains the CDR3 DNA only, 42 bases that are in frame from base 1. At the junction V is shortened by 10 bases and J by 2 bases, with 18 bases in between. From the germline V gene, CDR1 is MNHNS and CDR2 is SASEGT. All patients had node-negative disease on CT and PET/CT, and none had a history of other malignancies or prior chemotherapy or radiotherapy. Roughly 6 milliliters of peripheral venous blood were drawn into EDTA tubes at each of two time points. Ficoll-Paque Plus density-gradient centrifugation was used to isolate PBMCs. Right after collection, samples were placed at -80 degrees C and kept there until analysis. Two rounds of multiplex PCR were used to amplify the TCR beta CDR3 region from genomic DNA. The first PCR round used primers specific to each TRBV and TRBJ gene, and the primer sequences were filed in Chinese patent CN105087789A. The second PCR round used universal primers. The Roche High Pure PCR Template Preparation Kit was used to extract genomic DNA from frozen PBMCs. The libraries underwent paired-end sequencing with 151 bp reads on an Illumina HiSeq 3000. On the study's bioinformatics: Raw reads lacking the multiplex PCR primer sequences were removed with CutAdapt. PEAR was used to merge high-quality paired reads into contigs. MiXCR assigned TRB V, D and J gene segments to each contig by aligning to reference sequences. CDR3 sequences were clustered by base quality and sequence similarity to remove sequencing errors. Diversity was calculated as Shannon entropy divided by the natural log of the number of productive TCR sequences. To get clonality, Shannon entropy was divided by the natural log of the number of unique clonotypes, and that result was subtracted from one. Using the Youden index from ROC curves, the researchers picked the repertoire-metric cut-offs for progression-free survival, and all analyses were carried out in R 3.5.3. The public reads were reprocessed in TCRdb via fastp at Q25 and MiXCR, keeping in-frame beta chains. Every entry covers one CDR3 protein and lists the most common genes and DNA from its rows. The V and J calls and clone size are TCRdb's, not the authors'. Within this sample are roughly 17,000 distinct CDR3 sequences, with roughly 40% of them counted one time only. The ten largest clones add up to about 39% of the sample.

This clonotype was found many times. The target of this receptor is not known. Base-call qualities are not available, and no considerably larger clone is one nucleotide away. The source material was PBMCs, sampled before or after stereotactic body radiation therapy (not recorded which). This sequence originates from a donor over 45 with non-small cell lung cancer. Recombination joined TRBV6-1 with TRBJ2-7; TRBD2 is possibly the D segment (5 matching bases). CDR3 reads: CATHPQRPTYEQYF. The DNA sequence is as follows: TGTGCCACGCACCCCCAGCGGCCGACCTACGAGCAGTACTTC.